The 9 T cell receptor beta chains listed next were all sequenced from one sample in a study of blood T cell repertoires in COVID-19. Method: immunoSEQ multiplex PCR; TCRdb's copy keeps in-frame clones and lacks some. Of approximately 300,000 clones listed, more than 70% are singletons. The sequenced material came from peripheral blood. The receptor source for this set is a woman in her forties or fifties with acute or convalescent COVID-19.

The chain recombines TRBV5-6 with TRBJ1-2; perhaps TRBD1 as D (5 bases). Germline V gene sequence: CDR1 SGHDT, CDR2 YYEEEE. Trimming shortened V by 2 bases and J by 8 bases, and 16 bases separated the two germline ends. This CDR3 comprises 14 residues. As DNA, the CDR3 is TGTGCCAGCAGCTTCTGGGGCGGTATGAGCGGCTACACCTTC. Its translation: CASSFWGGMSGYTF.

The chain is built from TRBV5-4 and TRBJ1-1; tentatively, D is TRBD1 (6 bases). Germline V gives CDR1 SGHNT, CDR2 YYREEE (reference sequence). V was cut by 6 bases and J by 1 base, with 16 bases left in between. The CDR3 has 15 residues. The CDR3 DNA is TGTGCCAGCACCTCCCCGGGGGGGCGGAACACTGAAGCTTTCTTT. Its translation is CASTSPGGRNTEAFF. The full variable domain, rest sourced from reference TRBV5-4 and TRBJ1-1, is ETGVTQSPTHLIKTRGQQVTLRCSSQSGHNTVSWYQQALGQGPQFIFQYYREEENGRGNFPPRFSGLQFPNYSSELNVNALELDDSALYLCASTSPGGRNTEAFFGQGTRLTVV.

This clone turned up a few times. The chain combines TRBV11-1 with TRBJ2-5; 11 bases line up with TRBD2. The J segment lost 4 bases and the V segment lost 4 bases, leaving 5 bases of the junction unmatched. Germline V CDR1 and CDR2: SGHAT, FQDESV (reference sequence). This CDR3 spans 15 amino acids. The DNA of the CDR3 is TGTGCCAGCAGCTCCGTAGCGGGAGGGAGAGAGACCCAGTACTTC. Protein: CASSSVAGGRETQYF.

This clone has just one count. The chain joins TRBV29-1 to TRBJ1-2; D remains unclear. Trimming shortened V by 5 bases and J by 0 bases, and 16 bases separated the two germline ends. CDR1 SQVTM and CDR2 ANQGSEA come from the germline V gene. The CDR3 consists of 15 residues. CDR3 sequence (DNA): TGCAGCGTTCGTCAGACAAGCTATCCTAACTATGGCTACACCTTC. This encodes CSVRQTSYPNYGYTF.

Only a few counts were recorded for this clone. The CDR3 DNA reads as TGTGCCAGCAAGCTAAGCACTGAAGCTTTCTTT. This translates into CASKLSTEAFF. The V call is TRBV6-6, the J call TRBJ1-1; D is ambiguous. CDR1 is MNHNY, CDR2 SVGAGI, per germline (reference sequence). Trimming took off 7 bases at V and 4 bases at J, with 7 bases between the two ends. The CDR3 extends over 11 amino acids.

This clone occurred once. Distinct nucleotide sequences in the sample also encode this CDR3. CDR3 protein: CSVETATNEKLFF. Here the CDR3 DNA reads TGCAGCGTGGAGACAGCAACTAATGAAAAACTGTTTTTT. The V call is TRBV29-1, the J call TRBJ1-4; TRBD1 is a possible D gene (5 bases). Trimming removed 6 bases from V and 0 bases from J, with 8 bases in between. The CDR3 has 13 amino acids. Germline lookup yields CDR1 SQVTM and CDR2 ANQGSEA.

The chain uses TRBV18 and TRBJ1-2, with 7 bases matching TRBD1. With V trimmed by 2 bases and J by 8 bases, 11 bases remained unmatched. The V gene's germline CDR1 is KGHSH and CDR2 LQKENI. The CDR3 is 15 residues long. The CDR3 loop reads CASSPKSNRGGGYTF. Here the CDR3 DNA reads TGTGCCAGCTCACCAAAGAGTAACAGGGGAGGCGGCTACACCTTC.

V usage is TRBV24-1 and J usage is TRBJ2-5; D is ambiguous. The V gene lost 3 bases and the J gene lost 5 bases, with 15 bases spanning the gap. Looked up from germline, CDR1 is KGHDR and CDR2 is SFDVKD. CDR3 length: 15 residues. Written as DNA, the CDR3 is TGTGCCACCAGTGATCCGGCAGGCGCAAAGGAGACCCAGTACTTC. Amino acids: CATSDPAGAKETQYF.

This clone was counted only a few times. The rearrangement uses TRBV7-9 and TRBJ1-2; D is uncertain. CDR1 SEHNR and CDR2 FQNEAQ come from the germline V gene (reference sequence). This CDR3 is 16 amino acids long. V shed 4 bases and J shed 4 bases, with 19 bases lying between them. CDR3 nucleotides: TGTGCCAGCAGCTCGGAGGACCACCCCCCCCTCTATGGCTACACCTTC. It yields the protein CASSSEDHPPLYGYTF.